The sample holds many counts of the clone carrying this TCR beta chain. Antigen specificity is unknown. From RNA transcripts, TCR beta CDR3 regions were amplified. When the TCR CDR3 underwent first-round RT-PCR, the HTBI primer set was used. One entry per CDR3 protein, called by TCRdb with MiXCR from the multiplex PCR reads. The table records about 350,000 distinct CDR3 sequences, about an eighth of them present only once. This record comes from a study of T cells in Graves' hyperthyroidism and ophthalmopathy. Findings of the study overall: Blood samples included most of the expanded thyroid clonotypes exceeding 0.001.

The CDR3 runs 15 residues. V dropped 6 bases and J dropped 3 bases, with 18 bases sitting between them. In germline, CDR1 is SNHLY, CDR2 FYNNEI. The specimen sequenced was blood. This receptor was identified in a middle-aged woman with Graves' ophthalmopathy. The rearrangement joins TRBV2 to TRBJ2-7; D perhaps matches TRBD2 (5 bases). Here the CDR3 DNA reads TGTGCCAGCAGGAAAGATCGTCGACTACACTACGAGCAGTACTTC. Its translation: CASRKDRRLHYEQYF.